These 14 T cell receptor beta chains were all obtained from the same sample, sequenced in a study of identical twins. TCRdb re-called the 5' RACE reads through MiXCR, storing one row per CDR3 protein. In the table there are about 280,000 distinct CDR3 sequences, approximately 8.5% of which are singletons. These data also featured in a second study, about yellow fever vaccine responses in identical twins.

Sequencing used memory (CD45RO+) T cells sorted from blood. These receptors were collected from a woman between 18 and 29 years old in good health.

There are many counts of this clonotype. The chain carries TRBV4-1 and TRBJ1-2; 9 bases fit TRBD1. J lost 4 bases, V lost 1 base, and 7 bases had no gene match. The CDR3 spans 16 residues. CDR1 and CDR2 (germline): MGHRA, YSYEKL. CDR3 loop: CASSQGTGAGVYGYTF. The DNA for the CDR3 is TGCGCCAGCAGCCAAGGGACAGGGGCTGGTGTCTATGGCTACACCTTC.

This clonotype was detected only a few times. The V gene is TRBV5-1, the J gene TRBJ2-3, with 11 bases matching TRBD2. The germline V gene has CDR1 SGHRS and CDR2 YFSETQ. V lost 3 bases, J lost 1 base, and 10 bases stayed unmatched. This CDR3 comprises 18 residues. The CDR3 region has the DNA TGCGCCAGCAGCTCGGGGGTAGCGGGGGGGCCTGGCACAGATACGCAGTATTTT. Amino acids: CASSSGVAGGPGTDTQYF.

This clonotype has only a few counts. The chain links TRBV5-4 to TRBJ2-2, with 10 nucleotides matching TRBD2. The J segment lost 2 bases and the V segment lost 4 bases, leaving 5 bases of the junction unmatched. Germline CDR1 reads SGHNT; CDR2 reads YYREEE (reference sequence). The CDR3 contains 16 residues. CDR3 sequence: CASSTGLAINTGELFF. CDR3 nucleotides: TGTGCCAGCAGCACGGGACTAGCGATTAACACCGGGGAGCTGTTTTTT.

This clonotype has more than one count but fewer than ten. The rearrangement links TRBV11-2 to TRBJ2-1; no clear D gene. CDR3 length: 12 residues. The germline CDR1 and CDR2 sequences are SGHAT and FQNNGV. V lost 5 bases, J lost 5 bases, and 7 bases lay in between. The CDR3 is CASSVRNNEQFF. DNA of the CDR3: TGTGCCAGCAGCGTTAGGAACAATGAGCAGTTCTTC.

This clonotype was detected ten times or more. The chain carries TRBV29-1 and TRBJ2-1; 11 bases agree with TRBD2. Germline V CDR1 and CDR2: SQVTM, ANQGSEA. The CDR3 covers 17 residues. V dropped 6 bases and J dropped 1; count of bases not matched to a gene: 11. CDR3 nucleotides: TGCAGCGTCTGGACCATAGCGGGAGGGATATCCTACAATGAGCAGTTCTTC. Translated, it gives CSVWTIAGGISYNEQFF.

This clonotype was seen more than once but under ten times. The chain carries TRBV28 and TRBJ1-2, with TRBD1 identical over 9 bases. Germline loops: CDR1 MDHEN, CDR2 SYDVKM. With V trimmed by 1 base and J by 4 bases, 10 bases remained unmatched. The CDR3 has 17 amino acids. The CDR3 sequence is CASSLFRTGESIYGYTF. CDR3 nucleotides: TGTGCCAGCAGTTTATTTCGGACAGGGGAAAGTATCTATGGCTACACCTTC.

This clonotype came up many times. The gene calls are TRBV6-1 and TRBJ2-3; tentative D call: TRBD2 (7 bases). Germline CDR1 reads MNHNS; CDR2 reads SASEGT. With 5 bases removed from V and 1 base from J, the gap between germline ends came to 13 bases. This CDR3 contains 15 residues. This CDR3 reads CASSPRGAGTDTQYF. Written as DNA, the CDR3 is TGTGCCAGCAGTCCTCGGGGGGCTGGCACAGATACGCAGTATTTT.

This clonotype was seen at least ten times. The chain carries TRBV29-1 and TRBJ2-7, with TRBD1 matching 8 bases. J lost 5 bases, V lost 4 bases, and 4 bases had no gene match. Germline CDR1 and CDR2: SQVTM and ANQGSEA. This CDR3 region has 12 residues. The CDR3 loop is CSVGSDRDEQYV. The DNA for the CDR3 is TGCAGCGTTGGGTCGGACAGGGACGAGCAGTACGTC.

The table lists this clonotype with many counts. The J gene is TRBJ2-1, the V gene TRBV20-1, with TRBD2 matching over 10 bases. The germline gives CDR1 DFQATT, CDR2 SNEGSKA (reference sequence). The CDR3 is made up of 15 amino acids. J gave up 0 bases and V 6 bases, and 5 bases lay outside the gene matches. CDR3 loop: CSAASGSSSYNEQFF. In DNA, the CDR3 is TGCAGTGCAGCTAGCGGGAGTTCCTCCTACAATGAGCAGTTCTTC.

The chain is built from TRBV20-1 and TRBJ2-5; D might be TRBD1 (5 bases). V lost 2 bases, J lost 2 bases, and 9 bases lay in between. The germline V gene encodes CDR1 DFQATT and CDR2 SNEGSKA (reference sequence). The CDR3 contains 13 residues. The CDR3 protein is CSARYRTQETQYF. CDR3 bases: TGCAGTGCTAGATACAGGACACAAGAGACCCAGTACTTC.

This clonotype was detected only a few times. In DNA form, the CDR3 reads TGTGCCAGCAGTTCTTGGGGCAGGCGGTCCCTCGGACTGCACTACGAGCAGTACGTC. Protein product: CASSSWGRRSLGLHYEQYV. The V call is TRBV28, the J call TRBJ2-7, with D perhaps assigned TRBD1 or TRBD2 (5 bases each). Trimming shortened V by 4 bases and J by 3 bases, and 28 bases separated the two germline ends. This CDR3 is 19 amino acids long. Germline CDR1 reads MDHEN; CDR2 reads SYDVKM.

This clonotype was counted many times. The chain carries TRBV7-9 and TRBJ2-1, with D uncertain. Trimming pared 3 bases from V and 3 bases from J, leaving 6 bases between. The CDR3 consists of 13 residues. CDR1 is SEHNR, CDR2 FQNEAQ, per germline (reference sequence). CDR3 nucleotide sequence: TGTGCCAGCAGCTTCTTAGACTACAATGAGCAGTTCTTC. Translated: CASSFLDYNEQFF.

In this sample, this clonotype turned up many times. The chain recombines TRBV12-3 or TRBV12-4 with TRBJ1-5; D might be TRBD1 (6 bases). This CDR3 comprises 16 residues. Between the trimmed V and J ends, which lost 1 base and 5 bases, there was a span of 15 bases. This CDR3 is CASSLVGGRAHQPQHF. The DNA for the CDR3 is TGTGCCAGCAGTTTAGTAGGGGGGCGAGCCCATCAGCCCCAGCATTTT.

On this clonotype: A much larger clone lies one base from this, so it may be a read error. This chain connects TRBV18 to TRBJ2-1, with TRBD2 matching 11 bases. Germline V lookup: CDR1 KGHSH, CDR2 LQKENI. With 7 bases clipped from V and 5 bases from J, the junction kept 16 bases outside the gene matches. The CDR3 extends over 18 amino acids. The CDR3 DNA reads as TGTGCCAGCTGTCAGGGGTCTAGCGGGGGGTTTTTACACAATGAGCAGTTCTTC. As protein: CASCQGSSGGFLHNEQFF.